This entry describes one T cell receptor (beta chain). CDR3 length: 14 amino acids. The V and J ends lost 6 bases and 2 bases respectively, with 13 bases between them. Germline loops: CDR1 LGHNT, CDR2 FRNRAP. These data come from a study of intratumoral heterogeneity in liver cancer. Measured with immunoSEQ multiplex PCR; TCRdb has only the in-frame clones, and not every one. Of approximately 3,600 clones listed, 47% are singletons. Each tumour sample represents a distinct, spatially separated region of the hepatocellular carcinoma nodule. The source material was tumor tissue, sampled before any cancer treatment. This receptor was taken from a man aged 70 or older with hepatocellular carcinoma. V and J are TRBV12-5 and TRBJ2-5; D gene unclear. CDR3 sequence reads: CASGPDGRQETQYF. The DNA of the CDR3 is TGTGCTAGTGGGCCGGACGGACGGCAAGAGACCCAGTACTTC.